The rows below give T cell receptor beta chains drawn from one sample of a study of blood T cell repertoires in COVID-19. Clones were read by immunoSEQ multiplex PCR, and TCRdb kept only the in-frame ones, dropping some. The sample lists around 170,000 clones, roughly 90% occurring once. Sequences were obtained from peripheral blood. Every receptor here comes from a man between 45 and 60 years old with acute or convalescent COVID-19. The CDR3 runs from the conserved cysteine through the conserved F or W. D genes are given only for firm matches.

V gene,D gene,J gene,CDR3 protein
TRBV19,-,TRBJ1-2,CASMDKGTANYGYTF
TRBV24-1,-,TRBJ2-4,CATSDPDSMDIQYF
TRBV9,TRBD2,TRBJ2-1,CASSVSGRVEQFF
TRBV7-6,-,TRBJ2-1,CASSFGSTVSYNEQFF
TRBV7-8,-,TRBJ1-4,CASSLRTSNEKLFF
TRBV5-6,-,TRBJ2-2,CASSTAGLGGELFF
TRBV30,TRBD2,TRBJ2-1,CAGQASGGFNEQFF
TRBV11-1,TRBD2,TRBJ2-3,CASSLAAGSTDTQYF
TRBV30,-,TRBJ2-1,CAWRGAREQFF
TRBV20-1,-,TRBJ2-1,CSARLYNEQFF
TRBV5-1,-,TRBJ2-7,CASSWSGFAYEQYF
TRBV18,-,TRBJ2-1,CASSPGSRSYNEQFF
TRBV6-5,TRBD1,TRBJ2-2,CASSRQGNGELFF
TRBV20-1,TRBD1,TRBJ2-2,CSASHPGQTPTGELFF
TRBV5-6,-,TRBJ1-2,CASSFTGGAYTF
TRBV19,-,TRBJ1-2,CASSIDRANYGYTF
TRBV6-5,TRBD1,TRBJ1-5,CASSLQGDSNQPQHF
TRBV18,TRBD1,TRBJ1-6,CASSPGQGVNNSPLHF
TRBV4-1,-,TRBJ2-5,CASSQDWAGETQYF
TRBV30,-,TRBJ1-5,CAWSVAAGVDQPQHF
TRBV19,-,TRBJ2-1,CASSMRVKDEQFF
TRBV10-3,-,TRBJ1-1,CAISNRQASSREAFF
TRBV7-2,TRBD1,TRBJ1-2,CASSILDRAAAGYTF